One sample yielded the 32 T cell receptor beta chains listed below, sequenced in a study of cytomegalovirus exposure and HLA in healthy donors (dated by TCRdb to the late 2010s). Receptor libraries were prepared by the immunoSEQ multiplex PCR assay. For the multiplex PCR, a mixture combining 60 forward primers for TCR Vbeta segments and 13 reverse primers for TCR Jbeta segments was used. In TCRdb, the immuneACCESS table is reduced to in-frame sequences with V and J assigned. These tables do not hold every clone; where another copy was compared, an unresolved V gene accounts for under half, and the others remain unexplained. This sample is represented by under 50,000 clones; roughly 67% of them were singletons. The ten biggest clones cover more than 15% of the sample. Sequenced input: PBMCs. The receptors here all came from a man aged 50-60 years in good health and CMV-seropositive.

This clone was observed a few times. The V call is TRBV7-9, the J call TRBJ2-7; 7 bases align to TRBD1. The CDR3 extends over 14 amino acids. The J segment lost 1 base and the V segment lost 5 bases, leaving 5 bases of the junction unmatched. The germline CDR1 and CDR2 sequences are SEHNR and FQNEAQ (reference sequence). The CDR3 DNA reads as TGTGCCAGCAGCGTATCCAGGGGGTCCTACGAGCAGTACTTC. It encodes CASSVSRGSYEQYF.

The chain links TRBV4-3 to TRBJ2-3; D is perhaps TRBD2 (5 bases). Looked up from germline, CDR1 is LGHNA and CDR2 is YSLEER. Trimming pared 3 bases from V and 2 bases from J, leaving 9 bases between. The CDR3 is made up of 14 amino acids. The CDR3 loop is CASSHGGFTDTQYF. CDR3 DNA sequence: TGCGCCAGCAGCCACGGAGGCTTCACAGATACGCAGTATTTT.

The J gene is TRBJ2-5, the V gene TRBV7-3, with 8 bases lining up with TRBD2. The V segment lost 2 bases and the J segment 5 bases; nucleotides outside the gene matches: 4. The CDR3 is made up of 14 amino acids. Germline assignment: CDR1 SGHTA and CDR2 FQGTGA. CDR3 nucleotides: TGTGCCAGCAGCTTACGCGGGGGGTCCGAGACCCAGTACTTC. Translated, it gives CASSLRGGSETQYF.

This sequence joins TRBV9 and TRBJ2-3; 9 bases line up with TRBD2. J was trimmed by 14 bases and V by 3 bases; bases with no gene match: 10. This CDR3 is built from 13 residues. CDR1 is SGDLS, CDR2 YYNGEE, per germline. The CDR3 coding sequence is TGTGCCAGCAGCGAAACAGCGGGGGGTCGTCCGTATTTT. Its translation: CASSETAGGRPYF.

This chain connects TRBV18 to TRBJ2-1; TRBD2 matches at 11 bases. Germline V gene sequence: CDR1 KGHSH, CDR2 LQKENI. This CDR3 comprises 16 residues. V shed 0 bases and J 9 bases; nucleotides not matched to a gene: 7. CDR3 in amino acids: CASSPPSVAGGIEQFF. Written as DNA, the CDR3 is TGTGCCAGCTCACCACCGTCGGTAGCGGGGGGGATTGAGCAGTTCTTC.

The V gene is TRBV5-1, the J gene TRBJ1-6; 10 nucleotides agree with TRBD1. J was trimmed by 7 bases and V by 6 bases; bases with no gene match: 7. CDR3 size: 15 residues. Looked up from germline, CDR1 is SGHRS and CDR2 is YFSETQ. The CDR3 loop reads CASMYGQGGNSPLHF. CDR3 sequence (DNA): TGCGCCAGCATGTACGGACAGGGGGGGAATTCACCCCTCCACTTT. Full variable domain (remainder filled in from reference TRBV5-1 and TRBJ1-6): KAGVTQTPRYLIKTRGQQVTLSCSPISGHRSVSWYQQTPGQGLQFLFEYFSETQRNKGNFPGRFSGRQFSNSRSEMNVSTLELGDSALYLCASMYGQGGNSPLHFGNGTRLTVT.

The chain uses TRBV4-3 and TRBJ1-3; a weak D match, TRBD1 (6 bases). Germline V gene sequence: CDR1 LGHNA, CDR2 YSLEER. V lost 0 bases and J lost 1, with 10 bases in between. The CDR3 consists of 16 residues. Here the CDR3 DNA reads TGCGCCAGCAGCCAAGAACGGGGGGCGTCTGGAAACACCATATATTTT. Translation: CASSQERGASGNTIYF.

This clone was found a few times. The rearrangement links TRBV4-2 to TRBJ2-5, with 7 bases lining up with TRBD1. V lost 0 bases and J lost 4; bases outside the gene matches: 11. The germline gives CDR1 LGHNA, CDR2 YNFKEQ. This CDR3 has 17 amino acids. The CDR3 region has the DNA TGTGCCAGCAGCCAAGATGCAGGGGGAACCTACTTAGAGACCCAGTACTTC. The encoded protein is CASSQDAGGTYLETQYF.

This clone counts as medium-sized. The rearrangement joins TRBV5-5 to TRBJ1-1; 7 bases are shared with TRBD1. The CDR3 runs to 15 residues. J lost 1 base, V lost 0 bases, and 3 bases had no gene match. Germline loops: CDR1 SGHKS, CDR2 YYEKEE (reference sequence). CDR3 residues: CASSLAGTANTEAFF. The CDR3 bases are TGTGCCAGCAGCTTGGCCGGGACAGCGAACACTGAAGCTTTCTTT. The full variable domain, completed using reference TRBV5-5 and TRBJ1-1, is DAGVTQSPTHLIKTRGQQVTLRCSPISGHKSVSWYQQVLGQGPQFIFQYYEKEERGRGNFPDRFSARQFPNYSSELNVNALLLGDSALYLCASSLAGTANTEAFFGQGTRLTVV.

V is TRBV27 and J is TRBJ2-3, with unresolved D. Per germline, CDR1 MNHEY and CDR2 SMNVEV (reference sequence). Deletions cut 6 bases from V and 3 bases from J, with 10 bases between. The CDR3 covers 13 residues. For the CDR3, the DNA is TGTGCCAGCAGACGGCCCGGGACAGATACGCAGTATTTT. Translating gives CASRRPGTDTQYF.

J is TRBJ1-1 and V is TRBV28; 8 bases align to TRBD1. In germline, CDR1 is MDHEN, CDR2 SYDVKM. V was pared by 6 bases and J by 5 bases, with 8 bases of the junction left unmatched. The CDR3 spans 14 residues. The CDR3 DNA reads TGTGCCAGCAGGCGAAGACAGGGGAGAACTGAAGCTTTCTTT. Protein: CASRRRQGRTEAFF.

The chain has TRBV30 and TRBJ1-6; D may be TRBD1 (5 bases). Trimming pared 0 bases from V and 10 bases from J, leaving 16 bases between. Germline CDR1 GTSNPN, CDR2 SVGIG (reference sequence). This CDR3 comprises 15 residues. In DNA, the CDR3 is TGTGCCTGGAGTGTTAATAGGGGATTGGGCTCACCCCTCCACTTT. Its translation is CAWSVNRGLGSPLHF.

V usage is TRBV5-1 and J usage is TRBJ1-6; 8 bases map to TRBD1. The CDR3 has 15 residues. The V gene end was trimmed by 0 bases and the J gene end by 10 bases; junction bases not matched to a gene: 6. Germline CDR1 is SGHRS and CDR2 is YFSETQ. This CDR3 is CASSLAGQGRSPLHF. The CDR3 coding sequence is TGCGCCAGCAGCTTGGCTGGACAGGGACGATCACCCCTCCACTTT.

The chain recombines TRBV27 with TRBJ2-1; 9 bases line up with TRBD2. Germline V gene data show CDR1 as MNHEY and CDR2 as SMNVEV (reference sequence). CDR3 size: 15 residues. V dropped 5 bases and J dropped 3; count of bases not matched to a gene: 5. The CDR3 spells CASSPNSGGYNEQFF. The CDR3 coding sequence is TGTGCCAGCAGTCCTAATAGCGGGGGCTACAATGAGCAGTTCTTC.

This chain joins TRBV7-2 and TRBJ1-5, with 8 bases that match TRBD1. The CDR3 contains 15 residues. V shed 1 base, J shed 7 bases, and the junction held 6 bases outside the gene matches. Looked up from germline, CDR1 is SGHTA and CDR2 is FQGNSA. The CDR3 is CASSLGQGLYQPQHF. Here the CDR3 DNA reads TGTGCCAGCAGCTTAGGACAGGGGCTATACCAGCCCCAGCATTTT.

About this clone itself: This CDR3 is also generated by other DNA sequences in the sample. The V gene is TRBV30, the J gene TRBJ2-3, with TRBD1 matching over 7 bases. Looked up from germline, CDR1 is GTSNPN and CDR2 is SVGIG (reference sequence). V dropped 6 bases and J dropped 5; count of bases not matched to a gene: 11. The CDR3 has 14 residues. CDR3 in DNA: TGTGCCTGTACTGGGCAGGGGGACGAAGATACGCAGTATTTT. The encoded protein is CACTGQGDEDTQYF.

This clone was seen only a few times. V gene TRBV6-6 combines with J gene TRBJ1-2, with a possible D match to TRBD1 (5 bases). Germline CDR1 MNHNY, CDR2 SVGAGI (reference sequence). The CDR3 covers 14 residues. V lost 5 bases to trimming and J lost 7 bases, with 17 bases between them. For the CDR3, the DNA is TGTGCCAGCAGTGTCGGGCCAGGGATGGCTGGCTACACCTTC. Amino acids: CASSVGPGMAGYTF.

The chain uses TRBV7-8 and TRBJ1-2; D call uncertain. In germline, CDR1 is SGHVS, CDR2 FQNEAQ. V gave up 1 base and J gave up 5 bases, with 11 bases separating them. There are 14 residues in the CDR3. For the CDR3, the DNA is TGTGCCAGCAGCTTAGTACGGGAGGAGTATGGCTACACCTTC. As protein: CASSLVREEYGYTF. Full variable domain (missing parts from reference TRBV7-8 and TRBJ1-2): GAGVSQSPRYKVAKRGQDVALRCDPISGHVSLFWYQQALGQGPEFLTYFQNEAQLDKSGLPSDRFFAERPEGSVSTLKIQRTQQEDSAVYLCASSLVREEYGYTFGSGTRLTVV.

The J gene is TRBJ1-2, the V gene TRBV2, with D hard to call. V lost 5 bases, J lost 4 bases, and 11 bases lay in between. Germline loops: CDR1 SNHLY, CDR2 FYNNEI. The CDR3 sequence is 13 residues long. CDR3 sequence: CASSLQESYGYTF. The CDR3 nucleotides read TGTGCCAGCAGTTTACAAGAATCCTATGGCTACACCTTC.

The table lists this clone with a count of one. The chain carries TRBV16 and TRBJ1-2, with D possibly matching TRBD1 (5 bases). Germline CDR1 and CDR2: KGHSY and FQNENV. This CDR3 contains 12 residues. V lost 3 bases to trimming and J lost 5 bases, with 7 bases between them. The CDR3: CASSQGGYGYTF. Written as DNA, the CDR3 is TGTGCCAGCAGCCAGGGGGGATATGGCTACACCTTC.

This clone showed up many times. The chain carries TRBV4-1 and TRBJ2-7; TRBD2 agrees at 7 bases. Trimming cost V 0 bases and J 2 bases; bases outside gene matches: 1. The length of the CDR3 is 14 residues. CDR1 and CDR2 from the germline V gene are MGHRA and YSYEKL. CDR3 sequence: CASSQEGLAYEQYF. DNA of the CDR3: TGCGCCAGCAGCCAAGAAGGACTAGCCTACGAGCAGTACTTC.

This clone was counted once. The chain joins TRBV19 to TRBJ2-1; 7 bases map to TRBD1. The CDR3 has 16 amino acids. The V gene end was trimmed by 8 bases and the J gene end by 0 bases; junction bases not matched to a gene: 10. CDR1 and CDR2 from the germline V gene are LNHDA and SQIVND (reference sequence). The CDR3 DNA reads TGTGCCAGTTCCGGACAGGCGAGAAGCTCCTACAATGAGCAGTTCTTC. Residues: CASSGQARSSYNEQFF.

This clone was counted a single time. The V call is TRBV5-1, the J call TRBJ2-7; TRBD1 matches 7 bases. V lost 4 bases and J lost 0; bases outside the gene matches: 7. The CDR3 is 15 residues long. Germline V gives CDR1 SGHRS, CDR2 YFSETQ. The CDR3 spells CASSVGTVVSYEQYF. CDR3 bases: TGCGCCAGCAGCGTGGGGACAGTGGTCTCCTACGAGCAGTACTTC.

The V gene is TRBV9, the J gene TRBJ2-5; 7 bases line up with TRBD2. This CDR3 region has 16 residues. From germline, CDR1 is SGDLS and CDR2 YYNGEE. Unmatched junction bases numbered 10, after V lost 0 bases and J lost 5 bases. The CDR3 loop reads CASSVASGAGRETQYF. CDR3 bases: TGTGCCAGCAGCGTAGCGAGCGGGGCAGGACGTGAGACCCAGTACTTC.

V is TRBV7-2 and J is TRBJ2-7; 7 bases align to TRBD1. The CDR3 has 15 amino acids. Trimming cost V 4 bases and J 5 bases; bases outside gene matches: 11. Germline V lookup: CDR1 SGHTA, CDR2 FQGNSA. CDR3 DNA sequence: TGTGCCAGCAGCTCCCTGGGACAGAGGGGCGACGAGCAGTACTTC. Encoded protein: CASSSLGQRGDEQYF.

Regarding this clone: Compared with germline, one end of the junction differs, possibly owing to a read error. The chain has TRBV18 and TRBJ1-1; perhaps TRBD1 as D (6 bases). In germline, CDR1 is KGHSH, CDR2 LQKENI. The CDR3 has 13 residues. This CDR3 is CASSPPVRDTQRF. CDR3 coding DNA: TGTGCCAGCTCACCTCCAGTCCGGGACACCCAGAGATTT.

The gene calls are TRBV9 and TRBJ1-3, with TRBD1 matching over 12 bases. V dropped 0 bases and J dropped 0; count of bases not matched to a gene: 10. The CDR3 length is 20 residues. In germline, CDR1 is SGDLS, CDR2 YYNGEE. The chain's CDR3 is CASSVGLVGQGARSGNTIYF. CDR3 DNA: TGTGCCAGCAGCGTAGGTCTGGTGGGACAGGGGGCCCGCTCTGGAAACACCATATATTTT.

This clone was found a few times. The CDR3: CASSADSYNQPQHF. For the CDR3, the DNA is TGTGCCAGCAGCGCGGACAGCTACAATCAGCCCCAGCATTTT. This rearrangement joins TRBV28 to TRBJ1-5; tentative D call: TRBD1 (6 bases). Germline V gene data show CDR1 as MDHEN and CDR2 as SYDVKM. CDR3 length: 14 amino acids. Between the trimmed V and J ends, which lost 6 bases and 3 bases, there was a span of 12 bases.

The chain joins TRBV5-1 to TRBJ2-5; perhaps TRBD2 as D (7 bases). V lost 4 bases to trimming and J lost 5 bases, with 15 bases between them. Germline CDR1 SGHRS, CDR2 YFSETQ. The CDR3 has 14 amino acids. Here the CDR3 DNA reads TGCGCCAGCAGCGACCCCGGGGGGCGGGAGACCCAGTACTTC. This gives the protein CASSDPGGRETQYF.

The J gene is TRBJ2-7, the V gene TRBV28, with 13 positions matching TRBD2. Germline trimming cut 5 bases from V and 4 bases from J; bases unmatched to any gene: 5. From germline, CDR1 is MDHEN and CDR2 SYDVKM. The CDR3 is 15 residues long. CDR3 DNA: TGTGCCAGCAGTGATACTAGCGGGGGGGCTTACGAGCAGTACTTC. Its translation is CASSDTSGGAYEQYF.

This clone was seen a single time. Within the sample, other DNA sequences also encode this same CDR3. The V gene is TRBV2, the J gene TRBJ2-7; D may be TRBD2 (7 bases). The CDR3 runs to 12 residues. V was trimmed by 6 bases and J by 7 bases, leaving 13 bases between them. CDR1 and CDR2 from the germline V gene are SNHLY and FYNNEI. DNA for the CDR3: TGTGCCAGCAGCGGCGGGGGCGTTGAGCAGTACTTC. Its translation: CASSGGGVEQYF.

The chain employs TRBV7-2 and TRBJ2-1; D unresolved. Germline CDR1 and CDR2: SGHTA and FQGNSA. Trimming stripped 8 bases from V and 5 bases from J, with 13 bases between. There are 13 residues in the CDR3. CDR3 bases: TGTGCCAGCGCCACAACAGTAAACAATGAGCAGTTCTTC. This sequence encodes CASATTVNNEQFF.